The rows below give T cell receptor beta chains drawn from one sample of a study of T cells in tuberculosis. Data came from immunoSEQ multiplex PCR; TCRdb stores just in-frame clones and leaves some out. The table lists 37,000 or so clones, 90% to 95% of them singletons. Source material: PBMCs. The receptors were sampled from a donor aged 10 to 29 with latent tuberculosis or without tuberculosis infection. Some clones in this sample may be carry-over from other donors' samples. Each CDR3 is given with its conserved first and last residue. A D gene is named only where the DNA matches it firmly. Part of the rows lack a size; the others show once, few, many or a class for expanded clones.

-,TRBJ2-1,TRBD2,TRBV9,TGTGCCAGCAGCGTTGTAGCGGGGGACCTAAATGAGCAGTTCTTC,CASSVVAGDLNEQFF
-,TRBJ1-2,-,TRBV4-3,TGCGCCAGCAGCCAAGAGGGCAGTTTCGGAACCCACGGCTACACCTTC,CASSQEGSFGTHGYTF
-,TRBJ1-1,-,TRBV28,TGTGCCAGCGGGCGGGCGACGTTTCGAGCTTTCTTT,CASGRATFRAFF
-,TRBJ2-3,-,TRBV29-1,TGCAGCGTCCACGGGTGGAGAATCCTCACAGATACGCAGTATTTT,CSVHGWRILTDTQYF
-,TRBJ1-1,TRBD1,TRBV29-1,TGCAGCGCAATGGTGACAGGGGAAGGTAGCACTGAAGCTTTCTTT,CSAMVTGEGSTEAFF
-,TRBJ1-3,-,TRBV6-6,TGTGCCAGCAGTACACCGGGAAACACCATATATTTT,CASSTPGNTIYF
-,TRBJ1-1,-,TRBV7-2,TGTGCCAGCAGCCCTCCGACAGCTATGAACACTGAAGCTTTCTTT,CASSPPTAMNTEAFF
-,TRBJ2-3,TRBD2,TRBV7-2,TGTGCCAGCAGATCTAGCGGGGGCACAGATACGCAGTATTTT,CASRSSGGTDTQYF
-,TRBJ1-6,-,TRBV18,TGTGCCAGCTCAACGGACAGAGATAATTCACCCCTCCACTTT,CASSTDRDNSPLHF
few,TRBJ2-7,-,TRBV7-9,TGTGCCAGCAGCACTCAACAGGGCTACGAGCAGTACTTC,CASSTQQGYEQYF
once,TRBJ1-5,-,TRBV11-2,TGTGCCAGCAGCCCGGGGGGGGTCGGGGGTCAGCCCCAGCATTTT,CASSPGGVGGQPQHF
-,TRBJ2-7,TRBD1,TRBV19,TGTGCCAGTAGGAGCCGGGACAGGGGGTCCCACGAGCAGTACTTC,CASRSRDRGSHEQYF
-,TRBJ2-3,TRBD1,TRBV5-6,TGTGCCAGCAGCGTGGACAGGTCAATTAGCACAGATACGCAGTATTTT,CASSVDRSISTDTQYF
-,TRBJ1-1,TRBD1,TRBV4-2,TGTGCCAGCAGCCAACCACAGGGGACAAACACTGAAGCTTTCTTT,CASSQPQGTNTEAFF
once,TRBJ2-1,TRBD1,TRBV4-3,TGCGCCAGCAGCCAAGAGATGACAGGGGGCAATCTTGAGCAGTTCTTC,CASSQEMTGGNLEQFF
-,TRBJ2-1,-,TRBV11-2,TGTGCCAGCAGCCCCCTAGGAAGGAGTGAGCAGTTCTTC,CASSPLGRSEQFF
-,TRBJ1-4,TRBD1,TRBV6-4,TGTGCCAGCAGTGAGGGCAGGGGGAATGAAAAACTGTTTTTT,CASSEGRGNEKLFF
-,TRBJ2-1,-,TRBV7-2,TGTGCCAGCAGCTCTAGGGGCAGGGTGGAGCAGTTCTTC,CASSSRGRVEQFF
-,TRBJ2-3,TRBD2,TRBV10-2,TGCGCCAGCAGTGAGGGGACTAGCGCAGATACGCAGTATTTT,CASSEGTSADTQYF
-,TRBJ1-1,-,TRBV5-1,TGCGCCAGCAGCTTGGTTGGCGGGGCTGGTCATGCTTTCTTT,CASSLVGGAGHAFF
-,TRBJ1-1,-,TRBV19,TGTGCCAGTAGTATGGGGCACCTTGAAGCTTTCTTT,CASSMGHLEAFF
-,TRBJ1-2,-,TRBV11-2,TGTGCCAGCAGCTTCCCGCCAGTCTATGGCTACACCTTC,CASSFPPVYGYTF
-,TRBJ1-5,TRBD1,TRBV6-5,TGTGCCAGCAGTCCCACAGGGGGCGGGAATCAGCCCCAGCATTTT,CASSPTGGGNQPQHF
-,TRBJ2-3,TRBD2,TRBV11-2,TGTGCCAGCAGTGATTGGGGACTAGCGGGGAGCCGCACAGATACGCAGTATTTT,CASSDWGLAGSRTDTQYF
-,TRBJ1-1,TRBD1,TRBV7-6,TGTGCCAGCAGCTCGGACAGGGGGCTGGCTGAAGCTTTCTTT,CASSSDRGLAEAFF
once,TRBJ2-7,TRBD1,TRBV23-1,TGCGCCAGCAGTCATGAGGGGGCCCGGTGGGTCTACGAGCAGTACTTC,CASSHEGARWVYEQYF
-,TRBJ2-7,TRBD1,TRBV28,TGTGCCAGCAGTTCCCTCAGGACAGGGGTCTCCCTAGGAGGGGTCTACGAGCAGTACTTC,CASSSLRTGVSLGGVYEQYF
-,TRBJ1-2,TRBD1,TRBV19,TGTGCCAGTAGTATAGACCGTCCCGGGACAGGGGGAATCTATGGCTACACCTTC,CASSIDRPGTGGIYGYTF
-,TRBJ1-2,TRBD1,TRBV27,TGTGCCAGCAGGTCTACAGGGGAGGGCTACACCTTC,CASRSTGEGYTF
-,TRBJ2-7,-,TRBV10-1,TGCGCCAGCAGTGAGTCACAGGGAAGGGAGCAGTACTTC,CASSESQGREQYF
-,TRBJ2-5,-,TRBV19,TGTGCCAGTAGTATTCTTCCTAGCAGGCAAGAGACCCAGTACTTC,CASSILPSRQETQYF
-,TRBJ2-3,TRBD1,TRBV6-5,TGTGCCAGCAGATACACCGGGACAGGGGGCACAGATACGCAGTATTTT,CASRYTGTGGTDTQYF
-,TRBJ1-1,-,TRBV19,TGTGCCAGTAGTGTCCCGGGGGTGAACACTGAAGCTTTCTTT,CASSVPGVNTEAFF
-,TRBJ2-1,-,TRBV7-8,TGTGCCAGCAGCCAGGGCCTCGACCCCTACAATGAGCAGTTCTTC,CASSQGLDPYNEQFF
once,TRBJ2-7,-,TRBV19,TGTGCCAGTAGTATAGGTCGGGACATTAGCTACGAGCAGTACTTC,CASSIGRDISYEQYF
-,TRBJ2-7,-,TRBV27,TGTGCCAGCAGTTTATCGGCAGGGACCTACGAGCAGTACTTC,CASSLSAGTYEQYF
-,TRBJ2-1,-,TRBV19,TGTGCCAGTAGTATTTACTCCCGGAATGAGCAGTTCTTC,CASSIYSRNEQFF
-,TRBJ2-5,-,TRBV7-2,TGTGCCAGCAGCTCCCAGGGCGGACAGCAAGAGACCCAGTACTTC,CASSSQGGQQETQYF
-,TRBJ1-5,TRBD1,TRBV6-5,TGTGCCAGCAGGCGGGACAGGGAGCAACATCAGCCCCAGCATTTT,CASRRDREQHQPQHF
-,TRBJ2-2,-,TRBV2,TGTGCCAGCCTCCGGTCATCCGGGGAGCTGTTTTTT,CASLRSSGELFF
-,TRBJ2-1,TRBD2,TRBV4-2,TGTGCCAGCAGCCAAAGCGGGGGGCACGCAGGAAACGAGCAGTTCTTC,CASSQSGGHAGNEQFF
-,TRBJ1-5,-,TRBV13,TGTGCCAGCAGCTTAGGAAGGGGAGGTTGGCAGCCCCAGCATTTT,CASSLGRGGWQPQHF
once,TRBJ2-7,TRBD1,TRBV7-9,TGTGCCAGCAGTTCTCCCGGGACAGGACGTTTAGGGGAGCAGTACTTC,CASSSPGTGRLGEQYF
-,TRBJ1-2,-,TRBV6-1,TGTGCCAGCAGCCTCAAACCTCAGGCCACCCAGGGCTACACCTTC,CASSLKPQATQGYTF
-,TRBJ2-5,-,TRBV4-3,TGCGCCAGCAGCCAAGATCGCGGTAGGCAAGAGACCCAGTACTTC,CASSQDRGRQETQYF
once,TRBJ2-3,-,TRBV5-1,TGCGCCAGCAGCCCCGAGGGAGATACGCAGTATTTT,CASSPEGDTQYF
-,TRBJ2-1,TRBD1,TRBV18,TGTGCCAGCTCACCACCCCGGGGACAGACCCTTGAGCAGTTCTTC,CASSPPRGQTLEQFF
-,TRBJ2-3,TRBD2,TRBV10-2,TGCGCCAGCAGTGAGTCGCGGGGGTCTAGCACAGATACGCAGTATTTT,CASSESRGSSTDTQYF
-,TRBJ2-4,-,TRBV27,TGTGCCAGCAGTTTGTCCAGACAAGCCAAAAACATTCAGTACTTC,CASSLSRQAKNIQYF
-,TRBJ1-2,-,TRBV5-6,TGTGCCAGCAGTCAGGGTTCTAACTATGGCTACACCTTC,CASSQGSNYGYTF
once,TRBJ1-1,TRBD1,TRBV16,TGTGCCAGCAGCCAATCCTACGGACAGGGAGGGACTGAAGCTTTCTTT,CASSQSYGQGGTEAFF
-,TRBJ1-5,TRBD1,TRBV28,TGTGCCAGCAGTTTCTACAGGGGCGGCAATCAGCCCCAGCATTTT,CASSFYRGGNQPQHF
-,TRBJ2-3,-,TRBV25-1,TGTGCCAGCAGTGGGGGCCCCGTCAAGGATACGCAGTATTTT,CASSGGPVKDTQYF
once,TRBJ2-3,TRBD1,TRBV19,TGTGCCAGTAGTGTATGGACAGGGCTTGGCACAGATACGCAGTATTTT,CASSVWTGLGTDTQYF
-,TRBJ2-7,TRBD1,TRBV28,TGTGCCAGCAGTACCGACAGGGCGTACGAGCAGTACTTC,CASSTDRAYEQYF
-,TRBJ1-2,-,TRBV27,TGTGCCAGCAGTTTCCGGTTCTCCCGCAACCTCTTAAACTATGGCTACACCTTC,CASSFRFSRNLLNYGYTF
once,TRBJ2-5,TRBD2,TRBV14,TGTGCCAGCAGCCCACTAGCGGGGGTTGGAGAGACCCAGTACTTC,CASSPLAGVGETQYF